This T cell receptor (beta chain) emerged from a study of graft-versus-host responses after intestinal transplantation. Across the whole study: Transplant recipients had multivisceral, liver-intestinal, or isolated intestinal grafts.

Points on this clone: Its antigen remains unidentified.

J lost 9 bases, V lost 4 bases, and 6 bases had no gene match. CDR1 MDHEN and CDR2 SYDVKM come from the germline V gene. CDR3 length: 13 residues. Libraries were prepared by immunoSEQ multiplex PCR; TCRdb keeps only in-frame clonotypes and omits some of them. The repertoire holds 90,000 to 120,000 clones, with roughly 84% as singletons. This specimen consisted of unstimulated CD4+ T cells sorted from spleen or lymph node cells, obtained before intestinal transplant. This chain links TRBV28 with TRBJ2-1; TRBD2 aligns across 7 bases. This TCR was recovered from a human donor who received an intestinal transplant. The DNA of the CDR3 is TGTGCCAGCAGTTCCGGTAGCGGGTTTGAGCAGTTCTTC. It specifies CASSSGSGFEQFF.